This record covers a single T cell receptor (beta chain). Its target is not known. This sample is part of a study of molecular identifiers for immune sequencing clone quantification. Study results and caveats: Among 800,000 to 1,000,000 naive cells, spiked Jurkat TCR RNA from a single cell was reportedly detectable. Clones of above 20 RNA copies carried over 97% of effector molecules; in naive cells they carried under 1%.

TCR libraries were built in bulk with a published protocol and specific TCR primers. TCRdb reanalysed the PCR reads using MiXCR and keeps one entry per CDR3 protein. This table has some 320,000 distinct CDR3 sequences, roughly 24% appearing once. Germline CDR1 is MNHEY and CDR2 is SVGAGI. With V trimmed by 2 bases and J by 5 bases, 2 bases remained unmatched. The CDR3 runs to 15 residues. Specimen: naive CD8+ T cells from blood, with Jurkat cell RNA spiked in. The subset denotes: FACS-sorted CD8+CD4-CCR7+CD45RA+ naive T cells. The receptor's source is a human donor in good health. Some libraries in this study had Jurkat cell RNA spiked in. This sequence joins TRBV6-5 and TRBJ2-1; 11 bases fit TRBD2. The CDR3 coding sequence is TGTGCCAGCAGTTACGGGACTAGCGGACACAATGAGCAGTTCTTC. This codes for CASSYGTSGHNEQFF.